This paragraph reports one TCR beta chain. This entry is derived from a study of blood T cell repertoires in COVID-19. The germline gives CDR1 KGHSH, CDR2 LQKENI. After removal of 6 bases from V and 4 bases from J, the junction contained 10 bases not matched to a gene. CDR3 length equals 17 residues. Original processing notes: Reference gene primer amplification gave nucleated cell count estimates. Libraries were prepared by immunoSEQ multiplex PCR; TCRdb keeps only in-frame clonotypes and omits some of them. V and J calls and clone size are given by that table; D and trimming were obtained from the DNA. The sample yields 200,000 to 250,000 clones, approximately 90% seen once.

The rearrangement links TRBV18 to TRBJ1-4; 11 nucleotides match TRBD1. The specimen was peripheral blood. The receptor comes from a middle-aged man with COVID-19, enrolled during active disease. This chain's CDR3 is CASSRGQGAVFNEKLFF. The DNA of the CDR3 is TGTGCCAGCTCCCGAGGACAGGGGGCCGTCTTTAATGAAAAACTGTTTTTT.